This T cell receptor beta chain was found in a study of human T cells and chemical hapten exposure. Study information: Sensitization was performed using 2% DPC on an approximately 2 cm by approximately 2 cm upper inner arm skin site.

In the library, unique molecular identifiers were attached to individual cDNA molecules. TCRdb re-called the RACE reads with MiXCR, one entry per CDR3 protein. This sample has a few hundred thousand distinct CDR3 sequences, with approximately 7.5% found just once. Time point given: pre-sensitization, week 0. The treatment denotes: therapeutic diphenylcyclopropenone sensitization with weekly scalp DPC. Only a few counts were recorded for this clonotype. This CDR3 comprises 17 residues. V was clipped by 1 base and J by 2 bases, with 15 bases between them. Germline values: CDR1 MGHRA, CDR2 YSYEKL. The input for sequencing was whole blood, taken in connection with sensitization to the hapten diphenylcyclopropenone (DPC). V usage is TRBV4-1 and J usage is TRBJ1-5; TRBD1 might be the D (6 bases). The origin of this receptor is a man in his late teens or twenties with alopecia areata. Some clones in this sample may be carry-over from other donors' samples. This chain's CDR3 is CASSQGIQGSGNQPQHF. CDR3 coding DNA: TGCGCCAGCAGCCAAGGTATTCAGGGGTCGGGCAATCAGCCCCAGCATTTT.